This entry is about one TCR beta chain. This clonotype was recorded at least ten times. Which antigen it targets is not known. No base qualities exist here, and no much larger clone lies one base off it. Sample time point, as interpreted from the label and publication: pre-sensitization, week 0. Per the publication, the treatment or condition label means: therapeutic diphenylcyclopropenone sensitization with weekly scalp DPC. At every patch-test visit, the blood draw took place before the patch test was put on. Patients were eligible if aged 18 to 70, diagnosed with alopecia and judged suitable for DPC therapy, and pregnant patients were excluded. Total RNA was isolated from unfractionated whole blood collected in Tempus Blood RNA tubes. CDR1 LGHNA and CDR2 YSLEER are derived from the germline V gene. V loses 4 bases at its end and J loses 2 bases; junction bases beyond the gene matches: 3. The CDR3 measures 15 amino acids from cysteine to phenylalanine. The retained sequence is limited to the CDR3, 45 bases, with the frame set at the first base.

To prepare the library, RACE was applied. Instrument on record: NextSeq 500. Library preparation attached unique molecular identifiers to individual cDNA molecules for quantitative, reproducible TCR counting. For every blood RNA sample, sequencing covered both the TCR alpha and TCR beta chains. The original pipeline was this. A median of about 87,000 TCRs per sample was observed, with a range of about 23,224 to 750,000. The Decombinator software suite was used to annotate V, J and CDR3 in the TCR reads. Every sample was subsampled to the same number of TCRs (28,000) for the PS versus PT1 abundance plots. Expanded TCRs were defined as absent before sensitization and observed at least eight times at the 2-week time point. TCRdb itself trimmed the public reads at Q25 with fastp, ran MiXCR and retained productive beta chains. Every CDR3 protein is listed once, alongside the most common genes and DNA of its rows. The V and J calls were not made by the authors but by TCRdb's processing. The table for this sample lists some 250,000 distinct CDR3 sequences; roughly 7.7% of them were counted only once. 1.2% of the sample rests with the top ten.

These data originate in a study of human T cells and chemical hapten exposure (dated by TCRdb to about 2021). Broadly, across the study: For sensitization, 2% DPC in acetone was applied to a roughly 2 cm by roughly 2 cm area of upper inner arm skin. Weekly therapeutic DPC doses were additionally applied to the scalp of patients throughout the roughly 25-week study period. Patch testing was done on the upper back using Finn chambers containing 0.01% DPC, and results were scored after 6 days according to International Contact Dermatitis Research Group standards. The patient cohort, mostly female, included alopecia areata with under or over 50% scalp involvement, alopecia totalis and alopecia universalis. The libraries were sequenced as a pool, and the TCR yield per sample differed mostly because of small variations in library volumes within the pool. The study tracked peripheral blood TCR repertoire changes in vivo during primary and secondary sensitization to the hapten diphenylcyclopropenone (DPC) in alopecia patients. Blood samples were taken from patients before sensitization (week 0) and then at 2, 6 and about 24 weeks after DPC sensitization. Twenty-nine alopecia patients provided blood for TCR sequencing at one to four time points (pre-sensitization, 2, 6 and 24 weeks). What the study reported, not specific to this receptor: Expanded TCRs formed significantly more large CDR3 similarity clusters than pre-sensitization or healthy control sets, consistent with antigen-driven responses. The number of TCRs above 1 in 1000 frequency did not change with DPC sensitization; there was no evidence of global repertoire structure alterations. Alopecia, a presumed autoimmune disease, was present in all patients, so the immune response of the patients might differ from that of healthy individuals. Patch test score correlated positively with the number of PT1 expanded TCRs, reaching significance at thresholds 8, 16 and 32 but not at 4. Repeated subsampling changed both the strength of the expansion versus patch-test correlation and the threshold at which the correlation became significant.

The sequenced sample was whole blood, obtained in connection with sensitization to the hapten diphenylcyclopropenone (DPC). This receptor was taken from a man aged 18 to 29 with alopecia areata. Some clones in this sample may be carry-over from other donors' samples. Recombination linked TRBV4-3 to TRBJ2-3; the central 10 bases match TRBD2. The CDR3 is CASSLGLAATDTQYF. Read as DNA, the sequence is TGCGCCAGCAGCCTTGGACTAGCGGCCACAGATACGCAGTATTTT.